The present entry profiles one T cell receptor (beta chain) with its context. Antigen unknown. These data originate in a study of monozygotic twins with inflammatory bowel disease. Whole-study findings and limits: A distinction between different T cell subtypes was not possible. Evidence failed to back one strong IBD-linked signal or clonotype.

This CDR3 spans 13 amino acids. TCRdb re-called the 5' RACE reads, yielding one record per CDR3 amino acid sequence without DNA. The sample holds around 200,000 distinct CDR3 sequences. This chain joins TRBV12-3 or TRBV12-4 and TRBJ1-1; TCRdb's D gene call, TRBD1, goes unchecked for lack of DNA. The material sequenced was blood. This TCR was recovered from a human donor with ulcerative colitis or Crohn's disease, or a healthy co-twin of an affected twin (not recorded which). The CDR3 sequence is CASSAPMNTEAFF.